This T cell receptor (beta chain) originates from a study of cytomegalovirus exposure and HLA in healthy donors. Study results and caveats: It was likely that a cluster of highly shared sequence variants was a sequencing artifact. Follow-up analysis later connected one missense variant in DCLRE1C with trimming of TCR beta V- and J-genes. A later analysis by the authors found several of the most significant clusters apparently linked to common viral pathogens.

Primers: 60 Vbeta forward and 13 Jbeta reverse. Study processing details: Later, roughly 86 million unique TCR beta chains were counted in an analysis, and around 11 million of them were shared. Data came from immunoSEQ multiplex PCR; TCRdb stores just in-frame clones and leaves some out. V and J calls and clone size are as listed in that table; D and trimming were resolved from the DNA. The sample lists 100,000 to 130,000 clones; 82% were seen once. A remark on this clone: What it binds is not known. A read error may produce the germline difference seen at one junction end.

CDR1 is SEHNR and CDR2 is FQNEAQ in the germline V gene (reference sequence). CDR3 length: 17 amino acids. The sequence came from a man aged 25 to 40 in good health and CMV-seropositive. The rearrangement links TRBV7-9 to TRBJ2-2, with a possible D match to TRBD1 (5 bases). Input material: PBMCs. DNA for the CDR3: TGTTCCAGCAGCTTACTTTCAAGGGGCGAAGACACCGGGGAGCTGTTTTTT. It translates to CSSSLLSRGEDTGELFF.